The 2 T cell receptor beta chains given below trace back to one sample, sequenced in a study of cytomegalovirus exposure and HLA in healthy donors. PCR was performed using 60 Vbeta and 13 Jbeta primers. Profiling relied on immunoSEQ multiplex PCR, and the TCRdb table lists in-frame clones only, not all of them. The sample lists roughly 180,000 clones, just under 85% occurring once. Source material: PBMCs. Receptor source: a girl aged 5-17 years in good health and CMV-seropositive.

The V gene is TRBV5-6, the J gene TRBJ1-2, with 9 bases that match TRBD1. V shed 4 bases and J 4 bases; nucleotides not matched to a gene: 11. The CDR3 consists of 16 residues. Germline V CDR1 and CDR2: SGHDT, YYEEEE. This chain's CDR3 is CASSPRRDRAIYGYTF. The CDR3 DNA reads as TGTGCCAGCAGCCCTCGCCGGGACAGGGCAATCTATGGCTACACCTTC. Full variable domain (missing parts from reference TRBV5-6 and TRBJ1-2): DAGVTQSPTHLIKTRGQQVTLRCSPKSGHDTVSWYQQALGQGPQFIFQYYEEEERQRGNFPDRFSGHQFPNYSSELNVNALLLGDSALYLCASSPRRDRAIYGYTFGSGTRLTVV.

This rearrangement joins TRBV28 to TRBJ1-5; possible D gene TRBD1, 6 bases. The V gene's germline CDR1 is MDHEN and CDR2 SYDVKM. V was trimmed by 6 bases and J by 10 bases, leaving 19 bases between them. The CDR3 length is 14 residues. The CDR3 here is CASRLTGPEFPQHF. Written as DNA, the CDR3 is TGTGCCAGCAGACTTACAGGGCCCGAGTTTCCCCAGCATTTT.